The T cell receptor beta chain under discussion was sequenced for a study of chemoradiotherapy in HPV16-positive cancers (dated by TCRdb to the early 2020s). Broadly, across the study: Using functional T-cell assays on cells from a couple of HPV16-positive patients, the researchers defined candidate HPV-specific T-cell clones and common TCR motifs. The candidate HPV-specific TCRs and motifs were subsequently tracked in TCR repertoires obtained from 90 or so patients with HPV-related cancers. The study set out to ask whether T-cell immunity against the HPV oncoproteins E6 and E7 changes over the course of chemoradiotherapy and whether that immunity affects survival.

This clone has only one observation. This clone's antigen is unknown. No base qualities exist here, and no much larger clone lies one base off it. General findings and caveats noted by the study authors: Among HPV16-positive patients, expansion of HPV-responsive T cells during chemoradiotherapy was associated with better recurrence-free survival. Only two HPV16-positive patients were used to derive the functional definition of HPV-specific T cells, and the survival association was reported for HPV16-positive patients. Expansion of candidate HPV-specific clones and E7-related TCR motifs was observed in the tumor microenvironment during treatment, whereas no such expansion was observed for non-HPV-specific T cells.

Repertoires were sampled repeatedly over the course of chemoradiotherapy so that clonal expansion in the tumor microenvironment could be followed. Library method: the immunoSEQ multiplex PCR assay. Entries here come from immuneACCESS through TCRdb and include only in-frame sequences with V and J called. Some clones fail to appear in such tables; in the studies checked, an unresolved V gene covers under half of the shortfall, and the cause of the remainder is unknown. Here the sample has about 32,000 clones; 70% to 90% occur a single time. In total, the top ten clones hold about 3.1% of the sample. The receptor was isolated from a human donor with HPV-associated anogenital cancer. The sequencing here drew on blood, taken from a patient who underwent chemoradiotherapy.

The CDR3 here reads CASSVDPWTEYEQYF. The nucleotide sequence reads TGTGCCAGCAGCGTAGACCCCTGGACAGAATACGAGCAGTACTTC. In this chain, TRBV9 is recombined with TRBJ2-7; TRBD1 is a weak D gene call, 6 bases matching. V loses 0 bases, J loses 4 bases, and the germline ends lie 14 bases apart. CDR1 SGDLS and CDR2 YYNGEE were looked up in the germline V gene. The CDR3 runs 15 residues from the cysteine to the phenylalanine. The CDR3 DNA has 45 bases and is translated from base 1. With all but the CDR3 taken from the reference TRBV9 and TRBJ2-7 genes, the full variable domain is: DSGVTQTPKHLITATGQRVTLRCSPRSGDLSVYWYQQSLDQGLQFLIQYYNGEERAKGNILERFSAQQFPDLHSELNLSSLELGDSALYFCASSVDPWTEYEQYFGPGTRLTVT.